The 9 T cell receptor beta chains reported below all come from one sample, sequenced in a study of regulatory T cells in long-lasting Graves disease. Time point noted: newly diagnosed GD, antithyroid drugs for less than 3 months. Isolated PBMC RNA provided the starting material for the TCR library. According to the study, TCR beta libraries were built with iRepertoire HTBI primers and CDR3-region Arm-PCR. TCRdb passed the multiplex PCR reads through MiXCR, listing each CDR3 protein once. The table lists 400,000 to 450,000 distinct CDR3 sequences, 15% of them singletons. This same sample was also taken into another study, of T cells in Graves' hyperthyroidism and ophthalmopathy.

Sequencing used peripheral blood mononuclear cells (PBMCs), obtained at new diagnosis, from a patient treated with antithyroid drugs. These TCRs come from a woman aged 30 to 39 with Graves disease.

This clonotype came up many times. V is TRBV11-2 and J is TRBJ2-1; D might be TRBD1 or TRBD2, each matching 7 bases. This CDR3 is built from 13 residues. V was clipped by 5 bases and J by 7 bases, with 12 bases between them. The germline V gene encodes CDR1 SGHAT and CDR2 FQNNGV. CDR3 sequence: CASSQGGSNEQFF. For the CDR3, the DNA is TGTGCCAGCAGCCAGGGGGGGAGTAATGAGCAGTTCTTC.

Concerning this clonotype itself: This sequence may be a read error, since a much larger clone differs from it by one base. Because it lacks the conserved phenylalanine or tryptophan at the end, this CDR3 is likely a read error. The V call is TRBV3-1, the J call TRBJ2-1; TRBD2 might be the D (6 bases). CDR3 length equals 15 residues. The ends were cut back, 0 bases at V and 5 bases at J, with 11 bases in the middle. The germline CDR1 and CDR2 sequences are LGHDT and YNNKEL (reference sequence). In nucleotides, the CDR3 is TGTGCCAGCAGCCAAGATCTGACTAGACACAATGAGCAGTTCTCC. It encodes CASSQDLTRHNEQFS.

The V and J genes are TRBV5-1 and TRBJ2-2, with D uncertain. Between the trimmed V and J ends, which lost 2 bases and 4 bases, there was a span of 12 bases. Germline V gene lookup returns CDR1 SGHRS and CDR2 YFSETQ. The CDR3 runs to 15 residues. The CDR3 sequence: CASSLNPRVTGELFF. DNA for the CDR3: TGCGCCAGCAGCTTAAACCCTCGGGTCACCGGGGAGCTGTTTTTT. Drawing the rest from reference TRBV5-1 and TRBJ2-2, the complete variable domain is KAGVTQTPRYLIKTRGQQVTLSCSPISGHRSVSWYQQTPGQGLQFLFEYFSETQRNKGNFPGRFSGRQFSNSRSEMNVSTLELGDSALYLCASSLNPRVTGELFFGEGSRLTVL.

This clonotype was recorded many times. This chain connects TRBV7-2 to TRBJ2-1; D is undetermined. The germline V gene encodes CDR1 SGHTA and CDR2 FQGNSA. This CDR3 comprises 14 residues. Trimming cost V 7 bases and J 3 bases, with 13 bases left between them. As DNA, the CDR3 is TGTGCCAGCACACCCTTTTCCCACTACAATGAGCAGTTCTTC. It specifies CASTPFSHYNEQFF.

This clonotype was seen many times. The chain couples TRBV18 to TRBJ2-5, with TRBD1 matching over 7 bases. The CDR3 totals 14 residues. The germline V gene has CDR1 KGHSH and CDR2 LQKENI. The V gene end was trimmed by 4 bases and the J gene end by 5 bases; junction bases not matched to a gene: 7. This CDR3 reads CASSLDRASETQYF. The CDR3 nucleotides read TGTGCCAGCTCACTTGACAGGGCTTCCGAGACCCAGTACTTC.

This clonotype has ten or more counts. This chain uses TRBV7-9 with TRBJ1-1, with D unclear. The germline V and J ends were trimmed by 4 bases and 1 base, with 13 bases remaining between them. Germline lookup yields CDR1 SEHNR and CDR2 FQNEAQ (reference sequence). The CDR3 is 15 amino acids. DNA for the CDR3: TGTGCCAGCAGCTACTCGGGTCTTAAGAACACTGAAGCTTTCTTT. It specifies CASSYSGLKNTEAFF.

This clonotype was counted ten times or more. The chain recombines TRBV20-1 with TRBJ2-1; 8 positions agree with TRBD2. Germline V gives CDR1 DFQATT, CDR2 SNEGSKA (reference sequence). The CDR3 loop spans 13 amino acids. For the CDR3, the DNA is TGCAGGACTCTCGGGACTAGGTCCAATGAGCAGTTCTTC. Translating it yields CRTLGTRSNEQFF.

The chain couples TRBV7-2 to TRBJ2-1; tentative D call: TRBD1 (5 bases). Between the trimmed V and J ends, which lost 6 bases and 9 bases, there was a span of 15 bases. The CDR3 runs 13 residues. Germline-derived CDR1 and CDR2 are SGHTA and FQGNSA. The CDR3 nucleotides read TGTGCCAGCAGTCAGGGCGAACTTATTGAGCAGTTCTTC. It codes for CASSQGELIEQFF.

This clonotype came up many times. J is TRBJ1-3 and V is TRBV11-2; TRBD1 might be the D (6 bases). This CDR3 comprises 16 residues. Looked up from germline, CDR1 is SGHAT and CDR2 is FQNNGV. The V end was cut by 6 bases, the J end by 2 bases, with 17 bases between. CDR3 residues: CASSRTQGKAGNTIYF. The CDR3 coding sequence is TGTGCCAGCAGTCGCACTCAGGGGAAGGCTGGAAACACCATATATTTT.